The 5 T cell receptor beta chains reported below all come from one sample, sequenced in a study of blood T cell repertoires in COVID-19 (dated by TCRdb to the early 2020s). The receptor library was made with the immunoSEQ multiplex PCR assay. Held by TCRdb, this immuneACCESS table contains in-frame sequences only and omits some clones. Under half of the omission traces to an unresolved V gene where checked; the cause of the rest is unknown. Present in this sample are 300,000 to 400,000 clones, 90% of which were seen just once. The ten largest account for 2.6% of the sample. The sequenced sample was PBMCs or T cells enriched from blood (not recorded which). These receptors were obtained from a man in his 60s who had recovered from COVID-19.

The V and J genes are TRBV7-2 and TRBJ1-2; maybe TRBD1 (6 bases). Between the trimmed V and J ends, which lost 5 bases and 4 bases, there was a span of 8 bases. This CDR3 comprises 12 residues. Germline V CDR1 and CDR2: SGHTA, FQGNSA. CDR3 bases: TGTGCCAGCAGCAAGACAGGCTATGGCTACACCTTC. The encoded protein is CASSKTGYGYTF.

The gene calls are TRBV9 and TRBJ2-2, with TRBD2 identical over 10 bases. CDR3 length: 16 residues. V lost 3 bases, J lost 1 base, and 3 bases stayed unmatched. CDR1 and CDR2 (germline): SGDLS, YYNGEE. This CDR3 reads CASSASGRGNTGELFF. CDR3 DNA sequence: TGTGCCAGCAGCGCCAGCGGGAGGGGGAACACCGGGGAGCTGTTTTTT. Combining the CDR3 with reference TRBV9 and TRBJ2-2 gives the whole variable domain DSGVTQTPKHLITATGQRVTLRCSPRSGDLSVYWYQQSLDQGLQFLIQYYNGEERAKGNILERFSAQQFPDLHSELNLSSLELGDSALYFCASSASGRGNTGELFFGEGSRLTVL.

V gene TRBV3-1 (or the pseudogene TRBV3-2) combines with J gene TRBJ2-7, with TRBD2 identical over 9 bases. The CDR3 length is 15 residues. The germline CDR1 and CDR2 sequences are LGHDT and YNNKEL (reference sequence). J gave up 4 bases and V 4 bases, and 8 bases lay outside the gene matches. The CDR3 reads CASSLRLADLYEQYF. The CDR3 bases are TGTGCCAGCAGCCTACGACTAGCGGACCTTTACGAGCAGTACTTC.

The J gene is TRBJ1-6, the V gene TRBV27; no reliable D call. CDR1 is MNHEY, CDR2 SMNVEV, per germline (reference sequence). With 3 bases removed from V and 1 base from J, the gap between germline ends came to 16 bases. The CDR3 is 18 residues long. In DNA form, the CDR3 reads TGTGCCAGCAGTTTGGCTGGTGGTGGTTGGTCCTATAATTCACCCCTCCACTTT. This translates into CASSLAGGGWSYNSPLHF.

This chain links TRBV6-4 with TRBJ1-2, with a weak D call TRBD1 (5 bases). V was pared by 4 bases and J by 4 bases, with 13 bases between. From germline, CDR1 is MRHNA and CDR2 SNTAGT. The CDR3 covers 14 residues. The CDR3 loop is CASSAVREGYGYTF. DNA of the CDR3: TGTGCCAGCAGTGCAGTCAGGGAAGGCTATGGCTACACCTTC.